This T cell receptor beta chain was observed in a study of blood T cell repertoires in COVID-19. In the study overall: Nucleic acid was either cDNA or gDNA, and it came from T cells, B-cell-depleted T cells, or PBMCs.

Authors' methods: Amplification with reference gene primers provided the estimates of nucleated cell counts. Generated by immunoSEQ multiplex PCR, the TCRdb table keeps only in-frame clones and is missing some. That table furnishes V, J and clone size, whereas the DNA furnished D and trimming. Among about 97,000 clones listed, roughly 80% were seen once. Sequencing was done on a sample of peripheral blood. This TCR derives from a man aged 55 to 70 with acute or convalescent COVID-19.

The CDR3 region is CASSHRVSYEQYF. CDR3 DNA sequence: TGTGCCAGTAGTCACAGGGTTTCCTACGAGCAGTACTTC. This chain connects TRBV19 to TRBJ2-7, with a tentative D call TRBD1 (6 bases). There are 13 residues in the CDR3. Germline V lookup: CDR1 LNHDA, CDR2 SQIVND (reference sequence). V was pared by 5 bases and J by 1 base, with 9 bases between. Combining the CDR3 with reference TRBV19 and TRBJ2-7 gives the whole variable domain DGGITQSPKYLFRKEGQNVTLSCEQNLNHDAMYWYRQDPGQGLRLIYYSQIVNDFQKGDIAEGYSVSREKKESFPLTVTSAQKNPTAFYLCASSHRVSYEQYFGPGTRLTVT.